Listed here is a single T cell receptor (beta chain). Its antigen remains unidentified. No base qualities exist here, and no much larger clone lies one base off it. This entry is derived from a study of blood T cells in healthy people across ages (dated by TCRdb to the mid-2010s). Some background on the complete study: In model experiments, template switching captured about one uniquely barcoded TCR beta cDNA molecule for every two T cells. To track age-related changes in TCR beta repertoire diversity, the study relied on deep sequencing normalized with unique cDNA molecular identifiers. Donors were grouped into four age groups: young (average roughly 15 years), middle-aged (around 39), aged (around 60) and long-lived (just over 80). To avoid experimental bias, donors of different ages were distributed randomly across sequencing lanes. Using the same blood draw, the study looked at two additional independent replicas of 1 million unique cDNA reads for two donors, one aged 18 to 30 and the other aged 80 or older. The research as a whole found: Observed TCR beta diversity per million T cells fell roughly linearly with age, and a significant reduction was already apparent by age roughly 40. Because profiling used bulk unsorted PBMCs, naive and antigen-experienced compartments could not be compared conclusively. Because the CMV infection status of the donors was unknown, age-related changes in expanded clonotypes may potentially have been confounded. Compared with the aged group, more naive CD4+ T cells, fewer expanded clones and increased TCR diversity were shown by the long-lived group, suggesting age selection. Estimates of total diversity based on one million sequenced T cells were regarded as lower bounds and as underestimates. There was a strong correlation between observed TCR beta diversity and the percentage of naive T cells measured by flow cytometry.

The approximately 40 donors, aged about 6 to 95 years, were systemically healthy Caucasian individuals from Russia. About 9.6 milliliters of peripheral blood were collected from each donor into EDTA-treated Vacutainer tubes. Ficoll-Paque density-gradient centrifugation was used to isolate PBMCs, with at least 6.5 million obtained per sample. Trizol reagent was used to extract total RNA from the PBMCs, yielding at least 6 micrograms per sample. For every donor, an aliquot of PBMCs went through flow cytometry to measure the percentages of naive CD45RAhigh/CD27high T cells. The library relied on 5' RACE. Sequencer: Illumina HiSeq 2500. A second PCR of roughly 6 to 11 cycles was performed with a sample-barcoded 5' primer and a J-beta primer mix. A unique molecular identifier was introduced onto each TCR beta cDNA molecule by a template-switch 5' adaptor carrying 12 random nucleotides. Each sample yielded at least 2.5 million CDR3-containing paired-end reads. First-strand cDNA was synthesized from all RNA with the Mint cDNA synthesis kit, primed by a TRBC-specific oligonucleotide. All cDNA was treated with uracil-DNA glycosylase and then went through a first 18-cycle PCR with the universal primers M1SS and BC2_uni_R. From the authors' description of their analysis: Normalization of each sample was performed by random selection of 1 million high-quality reads, each carrying a distinct molecular identifier. Instead of being binned into consensus sequences, reads that shared molecular identifiers were thrown out. CDR3 identification, clonotype clustering and error correction used MiTCR with a Q25 quality threshold and the strictest error-elimination algorithm. Lower-bound total TCR beta diversity was estimated with a nonparametric unseen species model using Euler transformation. TCRdb's own reprocessing of the public reads used fastp at Q25 and MiXCR and kept productive beta chains. All rows with the same CDR3 protein become a single entry with the most common DNA and genes. What appears here as the V and J calls and clone size reflects TCRdb's work, not the paper's. This sample has about 720,000 distinct CDR3 sequences in its table, and about a fifth of those were observed once. The ten largest make up roughly 22% of the sample.

As encoded in the germline V gene (reference sequence), CDR1 is SEHNR while CDR2 is FQNEAQ. There are 11 amino acids in the CDR3, from cysteine to phenylalanine inclusive. The only DNA kept is the CDR3, 33 bases in frame from the first base. The receptor chain draws on TRBV7-9 and TRBJ2-1, with 8 middle bases fitting TRBD2. The TCR originated in a man in his sixties or seventies in good health. Sequencing was carried out using blood. The CDR3 region: CSTSEYNEQFF. The DNA is as follows: TGTTCGACTAGCGAGTACAATGAGCAGTTCTTC.